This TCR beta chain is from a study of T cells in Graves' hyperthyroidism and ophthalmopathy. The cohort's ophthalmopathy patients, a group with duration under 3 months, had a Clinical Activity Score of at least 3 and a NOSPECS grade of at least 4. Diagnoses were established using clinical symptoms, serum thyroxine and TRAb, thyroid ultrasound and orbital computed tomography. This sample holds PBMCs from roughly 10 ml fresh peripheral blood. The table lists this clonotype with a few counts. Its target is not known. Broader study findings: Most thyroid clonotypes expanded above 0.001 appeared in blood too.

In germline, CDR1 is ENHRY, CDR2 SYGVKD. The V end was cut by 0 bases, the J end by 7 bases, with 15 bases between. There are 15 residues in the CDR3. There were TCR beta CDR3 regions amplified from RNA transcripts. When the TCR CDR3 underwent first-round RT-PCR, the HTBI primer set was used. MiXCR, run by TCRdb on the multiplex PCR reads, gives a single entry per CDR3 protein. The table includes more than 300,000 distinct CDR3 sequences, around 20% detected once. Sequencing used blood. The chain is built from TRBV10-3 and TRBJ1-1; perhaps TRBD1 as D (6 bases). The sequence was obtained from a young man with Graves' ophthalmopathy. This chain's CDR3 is CAISESFEGGYEAFF. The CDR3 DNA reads TGTGCCATCAGTGAGTCGTTCGAGGGGGGTTATGAAGCTTTCTTT.